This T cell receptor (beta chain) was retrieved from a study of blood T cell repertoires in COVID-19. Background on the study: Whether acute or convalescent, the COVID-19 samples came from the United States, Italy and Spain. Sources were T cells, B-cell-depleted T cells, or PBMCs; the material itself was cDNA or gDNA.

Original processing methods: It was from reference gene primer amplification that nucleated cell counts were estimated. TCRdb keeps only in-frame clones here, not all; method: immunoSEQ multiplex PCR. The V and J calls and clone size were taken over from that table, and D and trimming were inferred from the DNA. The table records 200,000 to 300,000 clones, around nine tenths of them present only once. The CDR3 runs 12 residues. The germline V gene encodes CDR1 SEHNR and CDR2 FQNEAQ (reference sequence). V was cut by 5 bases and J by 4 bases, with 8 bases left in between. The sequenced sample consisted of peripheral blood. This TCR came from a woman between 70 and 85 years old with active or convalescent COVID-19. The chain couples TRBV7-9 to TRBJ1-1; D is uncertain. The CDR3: CASSQTVTEAFF. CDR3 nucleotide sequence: TGTGCCAGCAGCCAAACAGTCACTGAAGCTTTCTTT.